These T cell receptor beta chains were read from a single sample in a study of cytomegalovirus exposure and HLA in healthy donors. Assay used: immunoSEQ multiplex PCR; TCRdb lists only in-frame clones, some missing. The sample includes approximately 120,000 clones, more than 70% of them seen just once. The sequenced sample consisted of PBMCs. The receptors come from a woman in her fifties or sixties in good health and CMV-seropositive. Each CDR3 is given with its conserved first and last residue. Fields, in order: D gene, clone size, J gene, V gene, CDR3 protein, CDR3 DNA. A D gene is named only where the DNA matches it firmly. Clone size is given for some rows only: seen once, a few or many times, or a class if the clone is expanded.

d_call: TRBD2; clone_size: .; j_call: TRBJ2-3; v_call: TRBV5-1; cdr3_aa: CASSPQLLSGGAADTQYF; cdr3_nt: TGCGCCAGCAGCCCGCAACTCCTTAGCGGGGGGGCTGCAGATACGCAGTATTTT
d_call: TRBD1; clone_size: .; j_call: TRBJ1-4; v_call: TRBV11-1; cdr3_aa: CASSAGTGDEKLFF; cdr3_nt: TGTGCCAGCAGCGCCGGGACAGGGGACGAAAAACTGTTTTTT
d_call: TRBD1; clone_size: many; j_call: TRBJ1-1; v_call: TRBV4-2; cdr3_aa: CASGPGGAGRKTEAFF; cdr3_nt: TGTGCCAGCGGACCAGGGGGCGCGGGTCGAAAGACTGAAGCTTTCTTT
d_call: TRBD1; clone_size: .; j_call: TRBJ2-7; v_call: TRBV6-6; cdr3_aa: CASSYDRDDEQYF; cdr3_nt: TGTGCCAGCAGTTACGACAGGGACGACGAGCAGTACTTC
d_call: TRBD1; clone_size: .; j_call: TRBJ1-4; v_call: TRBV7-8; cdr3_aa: CASSLRAGGFTNEKLFF; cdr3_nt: TGTGCCAGCAGCTTAAGGGCAGGGGGCTTTACTAATGAAAAACTGTTTTTT
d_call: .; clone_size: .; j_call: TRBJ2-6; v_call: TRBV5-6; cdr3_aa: CASSLKIAANVLTF; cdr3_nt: TGTGCCAGCAGCTTGAAAATAGCGGCCAACGTCCTGACTTTC
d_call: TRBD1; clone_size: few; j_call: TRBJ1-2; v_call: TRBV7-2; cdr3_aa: CASSPQGAGYGYTF; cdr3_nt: TGTGCCAGCAGCCCACAGGGGGCTGGCTATGGCTACACCTTC
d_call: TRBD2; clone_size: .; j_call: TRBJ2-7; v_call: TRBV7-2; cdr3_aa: CASSFNSGTSGTEQYF; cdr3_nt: TGTGCCAGCAGCTTCAACTCCGGGACTAGCGGTACCGAGCAGTACTTC
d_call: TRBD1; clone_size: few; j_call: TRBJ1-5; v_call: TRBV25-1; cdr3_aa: CASSADRGSNQPQHF; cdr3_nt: TGTGCCAGCAGTGCGGACAGGGGAAGCAATCAGCCCCAGCATTTT
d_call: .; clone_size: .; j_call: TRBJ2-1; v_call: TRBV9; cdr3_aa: CASGRLGADNEQFF; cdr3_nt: TGTGCCAGCGGGCGACTAGGAGCCGACAATGAGCAGTTCTTC
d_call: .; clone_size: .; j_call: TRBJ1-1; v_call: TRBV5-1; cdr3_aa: CASSLTGVYTEAFF; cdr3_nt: TGCGCCAGCAGCCTTACAGGAGTATACACTGAAGCTTTCTTT
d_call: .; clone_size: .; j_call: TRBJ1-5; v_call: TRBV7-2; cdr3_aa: CASSLTYSNQPQHF; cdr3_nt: TGTGCCAGCAGCCTCACTTATAGCAATCAGCCCCAGCATTTT
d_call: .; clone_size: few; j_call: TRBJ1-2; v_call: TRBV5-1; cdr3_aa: CASSTNDSPNYGYTF; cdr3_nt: TGCGCCAGCAGCACGAACGACAGCCCTAACTATGGCTACACCTTC
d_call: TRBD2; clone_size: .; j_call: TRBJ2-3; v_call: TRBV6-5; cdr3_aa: CASRRGRMADTQYF; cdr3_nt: TGTGCCAGCCGGCGCGGGAGGATGGCAGATACGCAGTATTTT
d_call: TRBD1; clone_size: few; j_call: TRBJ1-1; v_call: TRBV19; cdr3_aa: CASTSIDRGNTEAFF; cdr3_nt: TGTGCCAGTACCTCAATAGACAGGGGTAACACTGAAGCTTTCTTT
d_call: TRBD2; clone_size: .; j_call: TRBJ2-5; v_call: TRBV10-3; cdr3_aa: CAISAASGGQETQYF; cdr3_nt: TGTGCCATCAGTGCGGCTAGCGGGGGGCAAGAGACCCAGTACTTC
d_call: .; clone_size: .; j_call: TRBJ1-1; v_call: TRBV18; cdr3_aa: CASSIRQVGDTEAFF; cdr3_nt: TGTGCCAGCTCCATACGGCAGGTCGGGGACACTGAAGCTTTCTTT
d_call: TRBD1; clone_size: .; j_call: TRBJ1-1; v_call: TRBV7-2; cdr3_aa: CASSKTGMNTEAFF; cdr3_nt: TGTGCCAGCAGCAAGACAGGGATGAACACTGAAGCTTTCTTT
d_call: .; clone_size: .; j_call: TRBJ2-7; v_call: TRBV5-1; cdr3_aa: CASSLEFDSYSYEQYF; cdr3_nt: TGCGCCAGCAGCTTGGAATTTGACAGTTACTCCTACGAGCAGTACTTC
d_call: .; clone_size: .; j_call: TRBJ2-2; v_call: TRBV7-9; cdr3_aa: CASSFNRDHGELFF; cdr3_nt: TGTGCCAGCAGCTTCAACAGGGATCACGGGGAGCTGTTTTTT
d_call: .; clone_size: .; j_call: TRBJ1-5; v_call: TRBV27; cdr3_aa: CASSLSSGSNQPQHF; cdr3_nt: TGTGCCAGCAGTTTATCGAGCGGGAGCAATCAGCCCCAGCATTTT
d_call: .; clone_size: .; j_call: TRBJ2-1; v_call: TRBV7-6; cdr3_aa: CASSEGNLNNEQFF; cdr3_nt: TGTGCCAGTTCTGAGGGAAACCTGAACAATGAGCAGTTCTTC
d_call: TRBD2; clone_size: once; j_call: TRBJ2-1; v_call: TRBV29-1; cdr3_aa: CSVEGGLTSGRAPYYNEQFF; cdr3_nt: TGCAGCGTCGAGGGGGGGCTGACTAGCGGGAGAGCTCCCTACTACAATGAGCAGTTCTTC
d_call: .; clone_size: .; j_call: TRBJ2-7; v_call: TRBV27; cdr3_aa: CASSARGDSSYEQYF; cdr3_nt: TGTGCCAGCAGTGCCAGGGGCGACAGCTCCTACGAGCAGTACTTC
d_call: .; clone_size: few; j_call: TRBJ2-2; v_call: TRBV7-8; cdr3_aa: CASGRLPRWTGELFF; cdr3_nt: TGTGCCAGCGGTAGACTACCCCGGTGGACCGGGGAGCTGTTTTTT
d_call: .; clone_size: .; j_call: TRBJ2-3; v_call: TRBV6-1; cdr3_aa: CASSLSGLGTDTQYF; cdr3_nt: TGTGCCAGCAGTCTCAGCGGGTTGGGCACAGATACGCAGTATTTT
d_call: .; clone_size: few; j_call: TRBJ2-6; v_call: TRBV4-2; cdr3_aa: CASSQERVGANVLTF; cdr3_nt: TGTGCCAGCAGCCAAGAGAGGGTTGGGGCCAACGTCCTGACTTTC
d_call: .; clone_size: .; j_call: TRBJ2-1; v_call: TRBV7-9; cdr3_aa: CASSLAKVDRNNEQFF; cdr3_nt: TGTGCCAGCAGCTTAGCGAAGGTAGACAGGAACAATGAGCAGTTCTTC
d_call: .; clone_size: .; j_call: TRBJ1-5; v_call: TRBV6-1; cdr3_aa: CASSGGGSNQPQHF; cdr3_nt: TGTGCCAGCAGTGGGGGGGGAAGCAATCAGCCCCAGCATTTT
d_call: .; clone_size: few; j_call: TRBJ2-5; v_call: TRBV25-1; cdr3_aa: CASSEYFSRQAQETQYF; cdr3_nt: TGTGCCAGCAGTGAATATTTTTCTAGACAGGCCCAAGAGACCCAGTACTTC
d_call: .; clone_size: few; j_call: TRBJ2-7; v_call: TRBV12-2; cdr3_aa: CASRPDFAEQYF; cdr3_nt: TGTGCAAGTCGCCCAGATTTTGCCGAGCAGTACTTC
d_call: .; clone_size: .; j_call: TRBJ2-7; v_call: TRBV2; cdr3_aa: CASSKGKGNRNEQYF; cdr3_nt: TGTGCCAGCAGTAAGGGAAAGGGGAATAGGAACGAGCAGTACTTC
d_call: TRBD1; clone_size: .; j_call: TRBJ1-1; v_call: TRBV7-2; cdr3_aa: CASSSSRDSEAFF; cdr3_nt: TGTGCCAGCAGCTCATCTCGGGACAGTGAAGCTTTCTTT
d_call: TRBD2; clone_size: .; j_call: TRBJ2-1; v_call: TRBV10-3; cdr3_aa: CAISDPGTSHHNEQFF; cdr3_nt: TGTGCCATCAGTGACCCCGGGACTAGCCATCACAATGAGCAGTTCTTC
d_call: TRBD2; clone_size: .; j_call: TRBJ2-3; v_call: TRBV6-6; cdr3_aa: CASSLGRGVSTDTQYF; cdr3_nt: TGTGCCAGCAGCCTTGGGCGGGGGGTTAGCACAGATACGCAGTATTTT
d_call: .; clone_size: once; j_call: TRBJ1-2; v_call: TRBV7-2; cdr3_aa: CASSLGQDYGYTF; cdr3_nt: TGTGCCAGCAGCTTGGGGCAAGACTATGGCTACACCTTC
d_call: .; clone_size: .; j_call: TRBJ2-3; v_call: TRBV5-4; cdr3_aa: CASSADTNTQYF; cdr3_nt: TGTGCCAGCAGCGCCGACACAAATACGCAGTATTTT
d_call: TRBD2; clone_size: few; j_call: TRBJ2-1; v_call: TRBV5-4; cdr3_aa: CASSLATGLAGVSEQFF; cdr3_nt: TGTGCCAGCAGCTTGGCCACGGGACTAGCGGGAGTTAGTGAGCAGTTCTTC
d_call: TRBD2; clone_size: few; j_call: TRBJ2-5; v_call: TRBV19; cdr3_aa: CASSDPNGLADPVETQYF; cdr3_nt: TGTGCCAGTAGCGACCCGAACGGACTAGCGGATCCTGTGGAGACCCAGTACTTC
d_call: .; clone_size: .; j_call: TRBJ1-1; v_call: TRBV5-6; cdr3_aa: CASSFLGTGTEAFF; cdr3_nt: TGTGCCAGCAGCTTCTTAGGTACGGGGACTGAAGCTTTCTTT
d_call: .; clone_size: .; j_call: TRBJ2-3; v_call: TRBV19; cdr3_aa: CASSKRAGGTDTQYF; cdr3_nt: TGTGCCAGTAGTAAGAGGGCCGGGGGCACAGATACGCAGTATTTT
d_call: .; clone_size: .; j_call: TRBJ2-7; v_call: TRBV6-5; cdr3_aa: CASSLTDSPEQYF; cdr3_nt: TGTGCCAGCAGTTTAACGGACAGCCCCGAGCAGTACTTC
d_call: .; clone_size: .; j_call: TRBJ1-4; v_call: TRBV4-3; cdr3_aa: CASSQGGWGSTNEKLFF; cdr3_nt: TGCGCCAGCAGCCAAGGGGGCTGGGGTTCGACTAATGAAAAACTGTTTTTT
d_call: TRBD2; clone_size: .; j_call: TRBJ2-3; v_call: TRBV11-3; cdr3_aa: CASSLGPPLAGISDTQYF; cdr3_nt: TGTGCCAGCAGCTTAGGACCCCCTCTAGCGGGAATATCAGATACGCAGTATTTT
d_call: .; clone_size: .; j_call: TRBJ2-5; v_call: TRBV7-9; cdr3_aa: CASSLNGNQETQYF; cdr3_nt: TGTGCCAGCAGCTTGAACGGGAACCAAGAGACCCAGTACTTC
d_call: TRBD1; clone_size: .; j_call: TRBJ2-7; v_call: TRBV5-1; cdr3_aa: CASGEQGGHYEQYF; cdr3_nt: TGCGCCAGCGGGGAACAGGGGGGCCACTACGAGCAGTACTTC
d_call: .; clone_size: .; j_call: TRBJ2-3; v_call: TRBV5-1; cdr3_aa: CASVRLTQGTDTQYF; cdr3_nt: TGCGCCAGCGTCCGGCTGACACAGGGTACGGATACGCAGTATTTT
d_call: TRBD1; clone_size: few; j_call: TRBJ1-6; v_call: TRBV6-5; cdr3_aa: CASRPPGQGRSPLHF; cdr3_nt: TGTGCCAGCAGGCCTCCGGGACAGGGAAGATCACCCCTCCACTTT
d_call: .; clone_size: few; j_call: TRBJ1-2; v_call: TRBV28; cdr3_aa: CASSLGLYGYTF; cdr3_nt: TGTGCCAGCAGTCTGGGGCTATATGGCTACACCTTC
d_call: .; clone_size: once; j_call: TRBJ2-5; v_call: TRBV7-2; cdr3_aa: CASSHPPGWGKKTQYF; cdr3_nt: TGTGCCAGCAGCCACCCTCCGGGGTGGGGAAAGAAGACCCAGTACTTC
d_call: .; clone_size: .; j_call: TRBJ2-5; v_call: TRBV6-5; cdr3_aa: CASSRRMRQETQYF; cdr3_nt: TGTGCCAGCAGCCGGAGAATGCGACAAGAGACCCAGTACTTC
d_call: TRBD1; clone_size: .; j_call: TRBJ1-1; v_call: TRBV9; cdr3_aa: CASSNGQGGTEAFF; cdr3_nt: TGTGCCAGCAGCAACGGACAGGGGGGCACTGAAGCTTTCTTT
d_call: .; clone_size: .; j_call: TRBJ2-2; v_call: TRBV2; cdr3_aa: CASMRDANTGELFF; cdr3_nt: TGTGCCAGCATGCGGGACGCGAACACCGGGGAGCTGTTTTTT
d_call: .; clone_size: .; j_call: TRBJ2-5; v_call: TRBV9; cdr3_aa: CASSGWGRGNQETQYF; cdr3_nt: TGTGCCAGCAGCGGCTGGGGACGGGGGAACCAAGAGACCCAGTACTTC